Described below is a single TCR beta chain sequence and its context. Its antigen is not known. Losses at the gene ends were 6 bases for V and 6 bases for J; bases not matched to a gene: 8. From germline, CDR1 is ENHRY and CDR2 SYGVKD. CDR3 length: 14 amino acids. This sample was taken from a study of shared clonotypes between healthy human individuals. Notes on the study in general: Clonotypes not shared had lower generation probabilities than those common to all four donors. Tissues were not sampled, only blood, and their repertoires likely differ. Rarefaction indicated that sorted-subset sequencing remained incomplete although depth was large.

Clones were sequenced by immunoSEQ multiplex PCR, and TCRdb holds only the in-frame ones, with some missing. The sample shows roughly 2.5 million clones, about 92% of them seen only once. The donor population consisted of healthy HIV-negative adults with no recent acute infections or vaccinations. V is TRBV10-3 and J is TRBJ2-7; TRBD2 agrees at 10 bases. This clonotype originated in a man younger than 30 in good health. Sequences were obtained from naive CD4+ T cells sorted from blood. Subset: CD45RA+ positively selected. The CDR3 is CAIREPSGSVEQYF. The CDR3 coding sequence is TGTGCCATCAGGGAGCCTAGCGGGAGCGTCGAGCAGTACTTC.